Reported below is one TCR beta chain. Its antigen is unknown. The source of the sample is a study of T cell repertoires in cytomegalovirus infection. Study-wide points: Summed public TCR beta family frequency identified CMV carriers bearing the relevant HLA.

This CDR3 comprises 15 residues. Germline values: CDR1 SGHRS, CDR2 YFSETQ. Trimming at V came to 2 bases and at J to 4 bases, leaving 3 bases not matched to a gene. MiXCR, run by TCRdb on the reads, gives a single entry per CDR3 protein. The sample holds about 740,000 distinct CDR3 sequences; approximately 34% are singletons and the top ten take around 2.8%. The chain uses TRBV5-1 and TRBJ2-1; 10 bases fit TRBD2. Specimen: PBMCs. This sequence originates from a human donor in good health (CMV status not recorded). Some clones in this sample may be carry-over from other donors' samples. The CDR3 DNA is TGCGCCAGCAGCTTCCTAGCGGGAGCTTACAATGAGCAGTTCTTC. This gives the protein CASSFLAGAYNEQFF.